The entry below gives a single TCR beta chain sequence along with its context. V shed 0 bases, J shed 3 bases, and the junction held 2 bases outside the gene matches. Germline-derived CDR1 and CDR2 are SGHRS and YFSETQ. CDR3 length: 15 residues. Authors' processing steps: How many nucleated cells were present was estimated from reference gene primer amplification. Measured with immunoSEQ multiplex PCR; TCRdb has only the in-frame clones, and not every one. V and J calls and clone size come straight from that table; D and trimming were deduced from the DNA. The data hold fewer than 120,000 clones, with 76% observed a single time. The data were obtained in a study of blood T cell repertoires in COVID-19. Across the study: The United States, Italy and Spain provided the acute and convalescent COVID-19 samples. PBMCs, B-cell-depleted T cells, or T cells were the source of the cDNA or gDNA that made up the material.

This chain uses TRBV5-1 with TRBJ2-3, with TRBD2 identical over 9 bases. The TCR comes from a woman of 80 years or more with acute or convalescent COVID-19. Sequencing was carried out using peripheral blood. The DNA of the CDR3 is TGCGCCAGCAGCTTGGACGGACTAGCGACAGATACGCAGTATTTT. It encodes CASSLDGLATDTQYF. The full variable domain, completed using reference TRBV5-1 and TRBJ2-3, is KAGVTQTPRYLIKTRGQQVTLSCSPISGHRSVSWYQQTPGQGLQFLFEYFSETQRNKGNFPGRFSGRQFSNSRSEMNVSTLELGDSALYLCASSLDGLATDTQYFGPGTRLTVL.